This T cell receptor beta chain was profiled in a study of PD-1 blockade in mismatch repair-deficient tumors. Across the whole study: Enrolled about 2012-2017, patients had progressing, pretreated mismatch repair-deficient cancers of over nine types. Study outcomes and limitations: Rapid post-treatment expansion, then contraction, generally preceding radiologic response, marked tumor-resident clones.

On this clone itself: The antigen remains undetermined. The identical CDR3 is also encoded by other nucleotide sequences in the sample.

Mismatch repair deficiency was confirmed in all patients, by PCR or immunohistochemistry. TCR sequencing covered a few patients who responded to pembrolizumab. Only in-frame clones appear in the TCRdb table, and some are missing; sequencing was by immunoSEQ multiplex PCR. The table lists roughly 50,000 clones, roughly 80% of them singletons. This CDR3 has 12 amino acids. Trimming took off 2 bases at V and 6 bases at J, with 7 bases between the two ends. The V gene's germline CDR1 is GTSNPN and CDR2 SVGIG (reference sequence). This clonotype was sampled from an adult with mismatch repair-deficient cancer. V gene TRBV30 combines with J gene TRBJ2-2, with D perhaps given as TRBD1 or TRBD2 (6 bases each). The source material was peripheral blood, sampled 4 weeks after starting pembrolizumab. This CDR3 is CAWSRGAGELFF. CDR3 DNA sequence: TGTGCCTGGAGTAGGGGGGCCGGGGAGCTGTTTTTT.